This is a list of T cell receptor beta chains from one sample in a study of T-cell reconstitution after alpha-beta-depleted transplantation in children. TCRdb re-called the PCR reads with MiXCR, one entry per CDR3 protein. The table records about 270,000 distinct CDR3 sequences, over 8% of them present only once. Sequenced material: PBMCs from the stem cell graft donor, taken from the stem cell graft. The receptors stem from a human donor who donated a stem cell graft to a child with SCID. The CDR3 runs from the conserved cysteine through the conserved F or W. A D gene is named only where the DNA matches it firmly. Where a row states a size, it is once, few, many or the class of an expanded clone; other rows omit it.

-	TRBV29-1	TRBJ2-2	-	TGCAGCGTTGAAGAACGGTCGAACACCGGGGAGCTGTTTTTT	CSVEERSNTGELFF
many	TRBV29-1	TRBJ1-2	-	TGCAGCGTTTCTGGGGGCGGCTACACCTTC	CSVSGGGYTF
-	TRBV5-6	TRBJ2-1	-	TGTGCCAGCAGCTTGGGCTACCCCAATGAGCAGTTCTTC	CASSLGYPNEQFF
-	TRBV20-1	TRBJ2-1	-	TGCAGTGCTAGAGGGATCGAAAGCTCCTACAATGAGCAGTTCTTC	CSARGIESSYNEQFF
-	TRBV12-3/TRBV12-4	TRBJ2-3	-	TGTGCCAGCAGTTACGCACCACGCACAGATACGCAGTATTTT	CASSYAPRTDTQYF
-	TRBV6-1	TRBJ2-7	-	TGTGCCAGCGTGGGGGCCGGGGAGGACTACGAGCAGTACTTC	CASVGAGEDYEQYF
-	TRBV29-1	TRBJ1-1	-	TGCAGCGTTGAAGTGGCGCAGGCAACCGCCCCCACTGAAGCTTTCTTT	CSVEVAQATAPTEAFF
many	TRBV19	TRBJ2-2	-	TGTGCCAGTAGTACAAAGATCACCGGGGAGCTGTTTTTT	CASSTKITGELFF
-	TRBV7-6	TRBJ2-1	-	TGTGCCAGCAGCTCCCAGGGGCCTAATGAGCAGTTCTTC	CASSSQGPNEQFF
few	TRBV7-8	TRBJ2-1	-	TGTGCCAGCAGCTTCAGTCCCAGGAATGAGCAGTTCTTC	CASSFSPRNEQFF
-	TRBV5-5	TRBJ2-2	TRBD1	TGTGCCAGCAGTATCAATGACAGGGATTGGACCGGGGAGCTGTTTTTT	CASSINDRDWTGELFF
-	TRBV7-3	TRBJ1-2	-	TGTGCCAGCAGTTCCCAGGGCACGTATGGCTACACCTTC	CASSSQGTYGYTF
many	TRBV12-5	TRBJ1-5	-	TGTGCTAGTGGTCCTTCCTTTTGGGCCGACTTTAATCAGCCCCAGCATTTT	CASGPSFWADFNQPQHF
few	TRBV20-1	TRBJ2-5	-	TGCAGTGCTAGAGGGGGTACACAAGAGACCCAGTACTTC	CSARGGTQETQYF
few	TRBV20-1	TRBJ2-5	-	TGCAGTGCTAGAGATGGCAACACCGTCGAGACCCAGTACTTC	CSARDGNTVETQYF
many	TRBV12-3/TRBV12-4	TRBJ1-6	-	TGTGCCAGCAGTTATGGAGGGGACTCACCCCTCCACTTT	CASSYGGDSPLHF
many	TRBV5-6	TRBJ2-5	-	TGTGCCAGCAGCTTGATCCGCGGCGAGACCCAGTACTTC	CASSLIRGETQYF
few	TRBV20-1	TRBJ1-1	TRBD1	TGCAGTGCTCGGGACAGGGCTGGAACTGAAGCTTTCTTT	CSARDRAGTEAFF
few	TRBV5-6	TRBJ2-7	-	TGTGCCAGCAGCTTGAGTATCGAGCAGTACTTC	CASSLSIEQYF
-	TRBV5-6	TRBJ1-5	-	TGTGCCAGCAGCTTGGGTATAGGGGATCCCCCCCAGCATTTT	CASSLGIGDPPQHF
many	TRBV10-3	TRBJ2-5	TRBD1	TGTGCCACCATGGATTACGGGACAGGCCAAGCTAAGACCCAGTACTTC	CATMDYGTGQAKTQYF
few	TRBV6-1	TRBJ2-3	TRBD2	TGCGGGGCAATAGCGGGAGGGCAGAGCACAGATACGCAGTATTTT	CGAIAGGQSTDTQYF
-	TRBV24-1	TRBJ2-2	-	TGTGCCACCAGTGACGTCAGTAAGACCGGGGAGCTGTTTTTT	CATSDVSKTGELFF
-	TRBV15	TRBJ2-1	TRBD2	TGTGCCACCAGCAGAGATTGGGGTACTAGCGGGGAGCAGTTCTTC	CATSRDWGTSGEQFF
medium-sized	TRBV27	TRBJ2-7	-	TGTGCCAGCAGTCGAAGGGGGGGAGGCAGCTACGAGCAGTACTTC	CASSRRGGGSYEQYF
many	TRBV3-1	TRBJ2-1	TRBD2	TGTGCCAGCGGTGTTCTAGCGGGGGGGTCCTACAATGAGCAGTTCTTC	CASGVLAGGSYNEQFF
few	TRBV20-1	TRBJ1-2	TRBD1	TGCAGTGCAGAACCACAGGGGAGTGGGGATGGCTACACCTTC	CSAEPQGSGDGYTF
-	TRBV10-3	TRBJ2-3	TRBD1	TGTGCCATCAGTGAGATTCCGGGACAGGGGGGCACAGATACGCAGTATTTT	CAISEIPGQGGTDTQYF
few	TRBV20-1	TRBJ2-7	TRBD2	TGCAGTGCTAGAGATTTCATCGGGGGGGACTCCTACGAGCAGTACTTC	CSARDFIGGDSYEQYF
-	TRBV12-3/TRBV12-4	TRBJ2-2	TRBD1	TGTGCCAGCAGTTCGGGGACAGGGTCGGGAACCGGGGAGCTGTTTTTT	CASSSGTGSGTGELFF
many	TRBV6-5	TRBJ2-4	TRBD1	TGTGCCAGCAGCCCCGGGACAGTGAAAAACATTCAGTACTTC	CASSPGTVKNIQYF
once	TRBV5-6	TRBJ2-3	TRBD2	TGTGCCAGCAGCCGCGGGGGACCCCTGGGAGATACGCAGTATTTT	CASSRGGPLGDTQYF
-	TRBV7-9	TRBJ1-2	TRBD1	TGTGCCAGCAGCTTAGCGCTAGAGGGGGCATATGGCTACACCTTC	CASSLALEGAYGYTF
many	TRBV5-1	TRBJ1-1	-	TGCGCCAGCAGCTTTGTGGACACGAACACTGAAGCTTTCTTT	CASSFVDTNTEAFF
-	TRBV11-2	TRBJ2-4	-	TGTGCCAGCAGCTTAGGGGCTCATCGTTCTGCCAAAAACATTCAGTACTTC	CASSLGAHRSAKNIQYF
many	TRBV12-3/TRBV12-4	TRBJ2-3	-	TGTGCCAGCAGTTCGCGCACAGATACGCAGTATTTT	CASSSRTDTQYF
-	TRBV12-3/TRBV12-4	TRBJ2-7	-	TGTGCCAGCAGTTTAGGGTACCTCCGCTACGAGCAGTACTTC	CASSLGYLRYEQYF
-	TRBV6-1	TRBJ2-4	TRBD2	TGTGCCAGCAGCCGCGGGGGGCGGGGAAACATTCAGTACTTC	CASSRGGRGNIQYF
-	TRBV12-3/TRBV12-4	TRBJ2-2	-	TGTGCCAGCAGTTTAAGCCAGGGGAACACCGGGGAGCTGTTTTTT	CASSLSQGNTGELFF
-	TRBV12-3/TRBV12-4	TRBJ1-1	TRBD1	TGTGCCAGCCTGGGACAGGGGCCCAGGTCTGAAGCTTTCTTT	CASLGQGPRSEAFF
-	TRBV12-3/TRBV12-4	TRBJ1-2	-	TGTGCCAGCATCCTATCAGGAAACTATGGCTACACCTTC	CASILSGNYGYTF
-	TRBV6-5	TRBJ2-3	-	TGTGCCAGCAGTTCGGTAGGCCAGGTTGATACGCAGTATTTT	CASSSVGQVDTQYF
-	TRBV3-1	TRBJ2-1	-	TGTGCCAGCAGCCACCACCGGGGGACATCCACCTACAATGAGCAGTTCTTC	CASSHHRGTSTYNEQFF
few	TRBV6-1	TRBJ1-2	TRBD1	TGTGCCAGCAGATTGACAGGGAAGGACGGCTACACCTTC	CASRLTGKDGYTF
few	TRBV5-1	TRBJ2-3	TRBD2	TGCGCCAGCATGGCTAGCGGAAGCACAGATACGCAGTATTTT	CASMASGSTDTQYF
many	TRBV3-1	TRBJ2-7	TRBD2	TGTGCCAGCAGCCGGGCTAGCGGGGGGGCCTACGAGCAGTACTTC	CASSRASGGAYEQYF
few	TRBV5-1	TRBJ2-7	TRBD1	TGCGCCAGCAGCCCAGGACAGGGGCTCCACGAGCAGTACTTC	CASSPGQGLHEQYF
-	TRBV19	TRBJ1-6	-	TGTGCCAGTAGTATCGGACAGATTAATTCACCCCTCCACTTT	CASSIGQINSPLHF
-	TRBV5-1	TRBJ2-1	TRBD1	TGCGCCAGCAGCTCCCTCCGGACAGGCGCTTACAATGAGCAGTTCTTC	CASSSLRTGAYNEQFF
few	TRBV12-3/TRBV12-4	TRBJ2-6	-	TGTGCCAGCAAAAAACAGGGAACTGGGGCCAACGTCCTGACTTTC	CASKKQGTGANVLTF
-	TRBV7-3	TRBJ2-3	TRBD2	TGTGCCAGCAGCTTAGCGGGGGGGTACAAACCCACAGATACGCAGTATTTT	CASSLAGGYKPTDTQYF
few	TRBV7-8	TRBJ2-7	TRBD1	TGTGCCAGCAACGACCCGACAGGGGGCGATTACGAGCAGTACTTC	CASNDPTGGDYEQYF
many	TRBV3-1	TRBJ2-3	TRBD1	TGTGCCAGCAGTCTTGGACAGGGCTACACAGATACGCAGTATTTT	CASSLGQGYTDTQYF
few	TRBV11-2	TRBJ2-7	-	TGTGCCAGCAGCTTCTTCCCGGGAACGAGCTCCTACGAGCAGTACTTC	CASSFFPGTSSYEQYF